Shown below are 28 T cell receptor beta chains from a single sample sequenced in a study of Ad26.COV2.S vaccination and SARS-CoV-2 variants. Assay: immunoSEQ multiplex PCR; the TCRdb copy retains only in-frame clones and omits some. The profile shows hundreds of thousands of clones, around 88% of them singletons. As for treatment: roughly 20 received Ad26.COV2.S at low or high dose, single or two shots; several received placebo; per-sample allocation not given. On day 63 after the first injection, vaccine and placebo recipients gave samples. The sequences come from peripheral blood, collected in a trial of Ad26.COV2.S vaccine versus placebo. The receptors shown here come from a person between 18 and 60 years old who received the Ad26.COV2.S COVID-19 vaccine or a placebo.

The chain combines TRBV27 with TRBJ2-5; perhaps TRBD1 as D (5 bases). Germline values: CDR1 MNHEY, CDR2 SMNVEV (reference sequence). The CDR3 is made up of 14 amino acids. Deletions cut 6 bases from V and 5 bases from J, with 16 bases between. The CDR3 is CASSPRTNGETQYF. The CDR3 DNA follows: TGTGCCAGCAGCCCTAGGACAAACGGGGAGACCCAGTACTTC.

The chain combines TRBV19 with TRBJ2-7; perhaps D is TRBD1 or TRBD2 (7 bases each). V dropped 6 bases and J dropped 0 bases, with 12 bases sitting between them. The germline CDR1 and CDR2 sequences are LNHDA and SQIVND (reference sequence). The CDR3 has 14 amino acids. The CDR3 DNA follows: TGTGCCAGTAGATCAGGGGGGGGCTCCTACGAGCAGTACTTC. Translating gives CASRSGGGSYEQYF.

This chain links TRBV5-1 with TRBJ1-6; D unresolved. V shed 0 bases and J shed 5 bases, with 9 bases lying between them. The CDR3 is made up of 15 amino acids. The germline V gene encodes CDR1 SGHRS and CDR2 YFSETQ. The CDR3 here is CASSLGESHNSPLHF. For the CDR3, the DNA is TGCGCCAGCAGCTTGGGGGAAAGCCATAATTCACCCCTCCACTTT.

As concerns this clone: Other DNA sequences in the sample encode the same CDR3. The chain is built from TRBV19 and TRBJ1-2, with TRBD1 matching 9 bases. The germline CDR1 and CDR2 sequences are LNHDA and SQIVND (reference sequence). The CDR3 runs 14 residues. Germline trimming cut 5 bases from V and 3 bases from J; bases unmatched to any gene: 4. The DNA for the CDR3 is TGTGCCAGTAGTTCCAGGGACAGGGACTATGGCTACACCTTC. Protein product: CASSSRDRDYGYTF. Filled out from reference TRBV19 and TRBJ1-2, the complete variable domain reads DGGITQSPKYLFRKEGQNVTLSCEQNLNHDAMYWYRQDPGQGLRLIYYSQIVNDFQKGDIAEGYSVSREKKESFPLTVTSAQKNPTAFYLCASSSRDRDYGYTFGSGTRLTVV.

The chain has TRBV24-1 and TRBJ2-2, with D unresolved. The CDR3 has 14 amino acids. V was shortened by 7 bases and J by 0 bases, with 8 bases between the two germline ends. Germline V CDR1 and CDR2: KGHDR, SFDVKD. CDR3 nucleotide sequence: TGTGCCACCAGCAGGTCCGCGAACACCGGGGAGCTGTTTTTT. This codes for CATSRSANTGELFF.

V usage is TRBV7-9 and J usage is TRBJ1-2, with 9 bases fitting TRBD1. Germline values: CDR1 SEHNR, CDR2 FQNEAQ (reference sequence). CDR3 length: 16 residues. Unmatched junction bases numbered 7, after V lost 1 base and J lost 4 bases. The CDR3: CASSLETGTGSYGYTF. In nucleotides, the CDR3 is TGTGCCAGCAGCTTAGAGACCGGGACAGGGAGCTATGGCTACACCTTC. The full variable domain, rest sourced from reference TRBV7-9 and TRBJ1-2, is DTGVSQNPRHKITKRGQNVTFRCDPISEHNRLYWYRQTLGQGPEFLTYFQNEAQLEKSRLLSDRFSAERPKGSFSTLEIQRTEQGDSAMYLCASSLETGTGSYGYTFGSGTRLTVV.

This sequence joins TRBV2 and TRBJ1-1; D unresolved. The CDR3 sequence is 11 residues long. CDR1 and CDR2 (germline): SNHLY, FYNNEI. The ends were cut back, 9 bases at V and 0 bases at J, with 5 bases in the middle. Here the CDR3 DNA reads TGTGCCAGTTCAATGAACACTGAAGCTTTCTTT. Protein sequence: CASSMNTEAFF.

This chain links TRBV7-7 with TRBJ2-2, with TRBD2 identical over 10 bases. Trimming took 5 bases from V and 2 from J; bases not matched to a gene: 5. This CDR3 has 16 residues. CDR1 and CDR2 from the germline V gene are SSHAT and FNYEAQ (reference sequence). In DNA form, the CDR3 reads TGTGCCAGCAGCACGATAGCGGGAGGCAACACCGGGGAGCTGTTTTTT. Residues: CASSTIAGGNTGELFF.

CDR3 bases: TGTGCCAGCAGCCAAGCCCTCGGGGGGCTTGGGGCCAACGTCCTGACTTTC. Encoded protein: CASSQALGGLGANVLTF. The gene calls are TRBV4-2 and TRBJ2-6; D is possibly TRBD2 (7 bases). Trimming pared 1 base from V and 3 bases from J, leaving 13 bases between. Germline V lookup: CDR1 LGHNA, CDR2 YNFKEQ. CDR3 length: 17 residues.

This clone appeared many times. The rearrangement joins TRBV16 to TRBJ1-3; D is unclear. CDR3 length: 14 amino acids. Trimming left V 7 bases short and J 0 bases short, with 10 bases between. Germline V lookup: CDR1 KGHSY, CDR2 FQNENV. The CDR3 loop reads CASTREYSGNTIYF. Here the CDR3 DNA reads TGTGCCAGCACCCGGGAGTACTCTGGAAACACCATATATTTT.

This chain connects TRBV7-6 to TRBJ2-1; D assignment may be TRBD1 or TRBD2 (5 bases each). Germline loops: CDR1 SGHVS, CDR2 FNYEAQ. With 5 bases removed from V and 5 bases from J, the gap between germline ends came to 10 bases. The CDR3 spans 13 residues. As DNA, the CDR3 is TGTGCCAGCAGCAGGGACCAGAACAATGAGCAGTTCTTC. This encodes CASSRDQNNEQFF.

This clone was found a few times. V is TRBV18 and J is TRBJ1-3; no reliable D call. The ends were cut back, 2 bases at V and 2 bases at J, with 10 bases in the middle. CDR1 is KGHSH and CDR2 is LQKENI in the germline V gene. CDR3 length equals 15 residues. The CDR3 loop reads CASSPDQLPGNTIYF. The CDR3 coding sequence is TGTGCCAGCTCACCAGACCAGTTACCTGGAAACACCATATATTTT. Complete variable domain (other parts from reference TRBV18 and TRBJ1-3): NAGVMQNPRHLVRRRGQEARLRCSPMKGHSHVYWYRQLPEEGLKFMVYLQKENIIDESGMPKERFSAEFPKEGPSILRIQQVVRGDSAAYFCASSPDQLPGNTIYFGEGSWLTVV.

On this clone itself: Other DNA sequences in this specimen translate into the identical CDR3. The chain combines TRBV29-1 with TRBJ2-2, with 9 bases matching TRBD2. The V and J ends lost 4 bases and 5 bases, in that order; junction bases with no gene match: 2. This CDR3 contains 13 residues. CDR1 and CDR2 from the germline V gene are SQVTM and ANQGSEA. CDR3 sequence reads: CSVVAGDTGELFF. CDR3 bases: TGCAGCGTTGTAGCGGGGGATACCGGGGAGCTGTTTTTT.

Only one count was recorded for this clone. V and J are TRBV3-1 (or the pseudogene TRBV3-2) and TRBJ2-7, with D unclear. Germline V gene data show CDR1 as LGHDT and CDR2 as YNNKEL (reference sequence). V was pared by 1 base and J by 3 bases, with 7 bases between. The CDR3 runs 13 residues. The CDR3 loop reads CASSQGLFYEQYF. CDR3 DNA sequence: TGTGCCAGCAGCCAAGGCCTGTTCTACGAGCAGTACTTC.

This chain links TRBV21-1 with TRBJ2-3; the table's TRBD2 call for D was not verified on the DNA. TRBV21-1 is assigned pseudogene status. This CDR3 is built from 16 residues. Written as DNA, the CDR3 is TGTGCCAGCAGCAAAGTCGGGGGGGGCGATGGAGATACGCAGTATTTT. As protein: CASSKVGGGDGDTQYF.

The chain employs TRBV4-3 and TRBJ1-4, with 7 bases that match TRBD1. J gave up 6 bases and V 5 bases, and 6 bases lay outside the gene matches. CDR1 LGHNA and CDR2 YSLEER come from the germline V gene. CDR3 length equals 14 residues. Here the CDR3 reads CASSTGDGDEKLFF. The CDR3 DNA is TGCGCCAGCAGCACAGGGGATGGTGATGAAAAACTGTTTTTT.

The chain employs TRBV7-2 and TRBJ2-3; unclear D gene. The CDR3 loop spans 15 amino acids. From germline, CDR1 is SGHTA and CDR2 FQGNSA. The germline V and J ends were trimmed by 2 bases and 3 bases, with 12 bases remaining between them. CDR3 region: CASSLSDGLTDTQYF. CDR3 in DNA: TGTGCCAGCAGCTTATCGGACGGGTTGACAGATACGCAGTATTTT. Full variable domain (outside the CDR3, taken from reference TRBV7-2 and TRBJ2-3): GAGVSQSPSNKVTEKGKDVELRCDPISGHTALYWYRQSLGQGLEFLIYFQGNSAPDKSGLPSDRFSAERTGGSVSTLTIQRTQQEDSAVYLCASSLSDGLTDTQYFGPGTRLTVL.

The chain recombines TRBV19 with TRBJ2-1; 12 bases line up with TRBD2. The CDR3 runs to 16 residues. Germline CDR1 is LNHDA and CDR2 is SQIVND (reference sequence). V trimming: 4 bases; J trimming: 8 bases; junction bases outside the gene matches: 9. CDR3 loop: CASSSLAGGVLDEQFF. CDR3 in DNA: TGTGCCAGTAGTAGTCTAGCGGGAGGGGTCCTAGATGAGCAGTTCTTC.

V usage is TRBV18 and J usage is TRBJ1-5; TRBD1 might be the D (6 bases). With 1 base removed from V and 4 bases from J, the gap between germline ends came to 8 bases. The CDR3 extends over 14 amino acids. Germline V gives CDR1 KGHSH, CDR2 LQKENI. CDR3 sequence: CASSPRGPNQPQHF. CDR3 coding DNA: TGTGCCAGCTCACCACGGGGGCCAAATCAGCCCCAGCATTTT.

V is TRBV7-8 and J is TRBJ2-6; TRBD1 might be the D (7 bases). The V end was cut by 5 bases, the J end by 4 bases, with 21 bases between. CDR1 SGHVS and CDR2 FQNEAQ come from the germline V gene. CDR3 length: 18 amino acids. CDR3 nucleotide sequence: TGTGCCAGCAGCCCGAAACCCAGGGGGGCCTCCGGGGCCAACGTCCTGACTTTC. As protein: CASSPKPRGASGANVLTF.

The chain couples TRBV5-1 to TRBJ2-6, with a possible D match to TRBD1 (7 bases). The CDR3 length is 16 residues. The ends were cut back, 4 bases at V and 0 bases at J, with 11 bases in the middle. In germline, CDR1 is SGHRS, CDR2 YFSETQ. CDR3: CASSAGQFSGANVLTF. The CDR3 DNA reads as TGCGCCAGCAGCGCGGGACAGTTCTCTGGGGCCAACGTCCTGACTTTC.

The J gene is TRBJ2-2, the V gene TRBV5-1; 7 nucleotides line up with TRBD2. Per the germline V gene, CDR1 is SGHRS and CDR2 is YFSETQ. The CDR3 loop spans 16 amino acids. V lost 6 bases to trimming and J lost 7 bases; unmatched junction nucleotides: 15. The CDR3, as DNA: TGCGCCAGCACCACTGATGGCGGGAGTAAAGTCGGGGAGCTGTTTTTT. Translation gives CASTTDGGSKVGELFF.

CDR3 sequence reads: CASSPTTGPNEKLFF. CDR3 nucleotide sequence: TGTGCCAGCAGCCCAACGACAGGGCCTAATGAAAAACTGTTTTTT. This chain links TRBV7-9 with TRBJ1-4, with 7 bases identical to TRBD1. CDR3 length: 15 amino acids. CDR1 is SEHNR and CDR2 is FQNEAQ in the germline V gene (reference sequence). Trimming at V came to 5 bases and at J to 3 bases, leaving 6 bases not matched to a gene.

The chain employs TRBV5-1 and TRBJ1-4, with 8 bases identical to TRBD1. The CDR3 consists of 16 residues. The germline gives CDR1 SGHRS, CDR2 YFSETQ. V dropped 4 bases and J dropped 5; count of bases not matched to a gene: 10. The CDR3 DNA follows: TGCGCCAGCAGCCCAGGGACAGGCATAGGAAATGAAAAACTGTTTTTT. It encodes CASSPGTGIGNEKLFF.

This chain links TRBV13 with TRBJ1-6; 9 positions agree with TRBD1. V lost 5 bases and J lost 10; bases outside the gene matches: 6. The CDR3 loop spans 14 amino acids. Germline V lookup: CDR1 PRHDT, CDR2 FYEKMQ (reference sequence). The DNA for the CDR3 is TGTGCCAGCAGCCGGAGACAGGGGGAATCACCCCTCCACTTT. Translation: CASSRRQGESPLHF.

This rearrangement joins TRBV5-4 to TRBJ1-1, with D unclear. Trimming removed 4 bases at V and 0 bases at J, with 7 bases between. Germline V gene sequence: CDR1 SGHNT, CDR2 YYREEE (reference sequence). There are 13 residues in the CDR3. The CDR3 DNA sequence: TGTGCCAGCAGCCCGAGGGTGAACACTGAAGCTTTCTTT. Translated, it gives CASSPRVNTEAFF.

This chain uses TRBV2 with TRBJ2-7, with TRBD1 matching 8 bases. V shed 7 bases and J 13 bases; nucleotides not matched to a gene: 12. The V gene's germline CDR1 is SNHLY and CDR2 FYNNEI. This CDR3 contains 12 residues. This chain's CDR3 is CASTELRGPIYF. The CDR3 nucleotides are TGTGCCAGCACCGAACTCAGGGGGCCCATTTACTTC.

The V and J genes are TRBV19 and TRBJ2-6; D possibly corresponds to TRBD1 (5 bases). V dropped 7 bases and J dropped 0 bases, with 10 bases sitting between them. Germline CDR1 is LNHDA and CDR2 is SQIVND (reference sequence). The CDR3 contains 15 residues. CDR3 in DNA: TGTGCCAGTAAGAACGGACACTCTGGGGCCAACGTCCTGACTTTC. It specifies CASKNGHSGANVLTF.